What follows describes a single T cell receptor (beta chain). As processed by the authors: Amplifying reference gene primers gave estimates of nucleated cell counts. Repertoires were generated with immunoSEQ multiplex PCR, while TCRdb's copy carries only in-frame clones and drops some. From that table come the V and J calls and clone size; the DNA was used to work out D and trimming. The data show some 94,000 clones, with 70% to 90% seen just once and approximately 20% held by the top ten. This entry comes from a study of blood T cell repertoires in COVID-19. On the study more broadly: Italy, Spain and the United States were the sources of the convalescent and acute COVID-19 samples.

CDR3 length equals 13 residues. CDR1 is KGHSH and CDR2 is LQKENI in the germline V gene. V was pared by 5 bases and J by 5 bases, with 5 bases of the junction left unmatched. The chain recombines TRBV18 with TRBJ1-2; 7 bases line up with TRBD1. The source of this sequence is a woman aged 60-75 years with COVID-19, enrolled during active disease. Sample: peripheral blood. The CDR3 nucleotides read TGTGCCAGCTCAGCGGGGACAGCTTATGGCTACACCTTC. Amino acids: CASSAGTAYGYTF.